Below are 20 T cell receptor beta chains sequenced from a single sample in a study of CD8 T cells in ankylosing spondylitis. The antigens for these receptors are not known. General study findings and limits: What seemed typical of ankylosing spondylitis blood was a TCR beta motif built from several highly homologous variants.

TCRdb re-analysed the 5' RACE reads in MiXCR, keeping a single row per CDR3 protein. The table has about 750,000 distinct CDR3 sequences, around 20% seen once. The sequencing sample was made of blood, either unsorted or a sorted T cell fraction (not recorded which). The receptors here all came from a male donor with ankylosing spondylitis.

This clonotype was detected many times. The rearrangement links TRBV12-3 or TRBV12-4 to TRBJ2-1, with D perhaps matching TRBD1 (6 bases). This CDR3 has 11 residues. V gave up 3 bases and J gave up 15 bases, with 12 bases separating them. Here the CDR3 reads CASSFDRFRFF. The CDR3 nucleotides are TGTGCCAGCAGTTTCGACAGGTTTCGGTTCTTC.

This chain connects TRBV10-3 to TRBJ2-3; D might be TRBD2 (6 bases). The CDR3 totals 14 residues. The V gene's germline CDR1 is ENHRY and CDR2 SYGVKD. V lost 4 bases and J 4 bases, leaving 12 bases between the germline ends. DNA of the CDR3: TGTGCCATCAGTGTAGGAGGGAGCTCAGATACGCAGTATTTT. Its protein product is CAISVGGSSDTQYF.

In this sample, this clonotype turned up a few times. The CDR3 coding sequence is TGCAGTGCTAGCCGGGCCGGAACCCACGAGCAGTACTTC. Translation gives CSASRAGTHEQYF. The V gene is TRBV20-1, the J gene TRBJ2-7; D remains ambiguous. Trimming shortened V by 3 bases and J by 5 bases, and 14 bases separated the two germline ends. The CDR3 is 13 amino acids. CDR1 is DFQATT, CDR2 SNEGSKA, per germline (reference sequence).

This clonotype showed up many times. This rearrangement joins TRBV4-1 to TRBJ2-2; 7 bases map to TRBD1. This CDR3 is 15 amino acids long. Germline V gives CDR1 MGHRA, CDR2 YSYEKL. Trimming removed 4 bases from V and 4 bases from J; junction bases left unmatched: 6. The chain's CDR3 is CASSPGPGGTGELFF. DNA for the CDR3: TGCGCCAGCAGCCCAGGACCAGGGGGCACCGGGGAGCTGTTTTTT.

V gene TRBV6-5 combines with J gene TRBJ1-2; D remains ambiguous. Trimming cost V 2 bases and J 4 bases, with 11 bases left between them. CDR3 length: 14 residues. Germline V gene sequence: CDR1 MNHEY, CDR2 SVGAGI. CDR3 residues: CASSYNTDGYGYTF. CDR3 coding DNA: TGTGCCAGCAGTTACAATACGGATGGCTATGGCTACACCTTC.

The CDR3 DNA reads TGCGCCAGCAGCTGGGGGGTAGACGGGGCCGAGCAGTACTTC. It encodes CASSWGVDGAEQYF. The chain joins TRBV5-1 to TRBJ2-7; perhaps TRBD2 as D (6 bases). Germline loops: CDR1 SGHRS, CDR2 YFSETQ. V was trimmed by 3 bases and J by 6 bases, leaving 16 bases between them. CDR3 length: 14 residues.

This clonotype appeared a single time. With a much larger clone just one base away, this may be a read error. The missing conserved phenylalanine or tryptophan at the end of this CDR3 makes a read error likely. The rearrangement uses TRBV12-3 or TRBV12-4 and TRBJ1-1; no firm D call. Trimming removed 1 base at V and 1 base at J, with 4 bases between. The CDR3 runs to 13 residues. CDR3 protein: CASSLDENTEAFL. CDR3 in DNA: TGTGCCAGCAGTTTAGACGAGAACACTGAAGCTTTCTTA.

This chain links TRBV7-9 with TRBJ1-1; D possibly corresponds to TRBD1 (5 bases). CDR1 and CDR2 from the germline V gene are SEHNR and FQNEAQ (reference sequence). The CDR3 has 17 amino acids. V was cut by 4 bases and J by 3 bases, with 21 bases left in between. The CDR3 DNA follows: TGTGCCAGCAGCTCACCTCTCCGGGACCCATGGGACACTGAAGCTTTCTTT. Encoded protein: CASSSPLRDPWDTEAFF.

V gene TRBV7-2 combines with J gene TRBJ2-1, with 9 positions matching TRBD2. The V gene end was trimmed by 6 bases and the J gene end by 10 bases; junction bases not matched to a gene: 7. This CDR3 spans 13 amino acids. Germline V CDR1 and CDR2: SGHTA, FQGNSA. The CDR3 coding sequence is TGTGCCAGCAGGAGTAGCGGGAGCTCAGAGCAGTTCTTC. This encodes CASRSSGSSEQFF.

The V and J genes are TRBV4-1 and TRBJ2-1; D may be TRBD1 (6 bases). CDR3 length equals 18 residues. V gave up 6 bases and J gave up 5 bases, with 26 bases separating them. In germline, CDR1 is MGHRA, CDR2 YSYEKL. The CDR3 here is CASSPLGTGLISDNEQFF. CDR3 DNA sequence: TGCGCCAGCAGTCCGCTAGGAACAGGGCTTATTTCCGACAATGAGCAGTTCTTC.

The chain links TRBV20-1 to TRBJ2-3; 8 nucleotides align to TRBD2. The length of the CDR3 is 13 residues. Trimming removed 5 bases from V and 5 bases from J; junction bases left unmatched: 6. The germline V gene encodes CDR1 DFQATT and CDR2 SNEGSKA (reference sequence). Here the CDR3 DNA reads TGCAGTGCTCTTAGCGGGGCGGGAGATACGCAGTATTTT. It translates to CSALSGAGDTQYF.

The genes are TRBV25-1 and TRBJ1-1; D call uncertain. The V end lost 7 bases, the J end lost 4 bases, and 22 bases lay between the germline ends. The CDR3 loop spans 16 amino acids. CDR1 is MGHDK, CDR2 SYGVNS, per germline. CDR3: CASTPLGSPMGTEAFF. The CDR3, as DNA: TGTGCCAGCACCCCCCTTGGGAGCCCGATGGGCACTGAAGCTTTCTTT.

The chain has TRBV5-1 and TRBJ1-6, with D hard to call. Deletions cut 0 bases from V and 11 bases from J, with 9 bases between. CDR3 length: 13 residues. Germline CDR1 SGHRS, CDR2 YFSETQ. The CDR3 DNA reads TGCGCCAGCAGCTTGGGGGCACCGACACCCCTCCACTTT. Protein: CASSLGAPTPLHF.

This rearrangement joins TRBV7-2 to TRBJ2-5; perhaps D is TRBD1 or TRBD2 (7 bases each). V lost 2 bases and J lost 4, with 14 bases in between. This CDR3 contains 15 residues. Germline V CDR1 and CDR2: SGHTA, FQGNSA. The CDR3 DNA is TGTGCCAGCAGCTTAAGGGGGCGCGGGGGAGAGACCCAGTACTTC. Translating gives CASSLRGRGGETQYF.

This clonotype was recorded a few times. The chain couples TRBV12-3 or TRBV12-4 to TRBJ1-1; D is possibly TRBD1 (6 bases). V was shortened by 6 bases and J by 2 bases, with 16 bases between the two germline ends. CDR3 length equals 15 residues. Written as DNA, the CDR3 is TGTGCCAGCAGACCTACGGGGGGGGCTAACACTGAAGCTTTCTTT. The encoded protein is CASRPTGGANTEAFF.

This clonotype was seen only a few times. This chain links TRBV5-1 with TRBJ2-5, with TRBD2 matching 7 bases. Germline CDR1 SGHRS, CDR2 YFSETQ. The V and J ends lost 5 bases and 5 bases, in that order; junction bases with no gene match: 12. This CDR3 contains 15 residues. For the CDR3, the DNA is TGCGCCAGCAGGCGGGAATGGCGGGAGATGGAGACCCAGTACTTC. Its translation is CASRREWREMETQYF. Variable domain in full (rest from reference TRBV5-1 and TRBJ2-5): KAGVTQTPRYLIKTRGQQVTLSCSPISGHRSVSWYQQTPGQGLQFLFEYFSETQRNKGNFPGRFSGRQFSNSRSEMNVSTLELGDSALYLCASRREWREMETQYFGPGTRLLVL.

This chain connects TRBV28 to TRBJ1-2; D not certain. In germline, CDR1 is MDHEN, CDR2 SYDVKM. The V and J ends lost 7 bases and 1 base respectively, with 10 bases between them. CDR3 size: 13 residues. Written as DNA, the CDR3 is TGTGCCAGCACAGACCCCCGTAACTATGGCTACACCTTC. This encodes CASTDPRNYGYTF.

This clonotype was picked up many times. At one end the junction does not follow the germline gene, possibly because of a read error. V is TRBV12-3 or TRBV12-4 and J is TRBJ2-1, with TRBD2 matching 8 bases. This CDR3 is built from 15 residues. The CDR3 bases are TGCGCCAGCAGCTTGGCGGGAGGTAACTACAATGAGCAGTTCTTC. It specifies CASSLAGGNYNEQFF.

This clonotype was seen more than once but under ten times. This chain uses TRBV28 with TRBJ2-2; the match to TRBD2 covers 7 bases. The CDR3 sequence is 15 residues long. The germline gives CDR1 MDHEN, CDR2 SYDVKM. Trimming removed 3 bases from V and 4 bases from J; junction bases left unmatched: 5. CDR3 amino acids: CASSLSGKATGELFF. The CDR3 region has the DNA TGTGCCAGCAGTTTGAGCGGGAAGGCCACCGGGGAGCTGTTTTTT.

This clonotype was detected a few times. The genes are TRBV20-1 and TRBJ1-5; no clear D. The CDR3 runs to 16 residues. The germline V gene encodes CDR1 DFQATT and CDR2 SNEGSKA (reference sequence). Between the trimmed V and J ends, which lost 0 bases and 5 bases, there was a span of 17 bases. CDR3 region: CSARDEKGGDYQPQHF. The CDR3 nucleotides read TGCAGTGCTAGAGATGAGAAGGGTGGAGATTATCAGCCCCAGCATTTT.